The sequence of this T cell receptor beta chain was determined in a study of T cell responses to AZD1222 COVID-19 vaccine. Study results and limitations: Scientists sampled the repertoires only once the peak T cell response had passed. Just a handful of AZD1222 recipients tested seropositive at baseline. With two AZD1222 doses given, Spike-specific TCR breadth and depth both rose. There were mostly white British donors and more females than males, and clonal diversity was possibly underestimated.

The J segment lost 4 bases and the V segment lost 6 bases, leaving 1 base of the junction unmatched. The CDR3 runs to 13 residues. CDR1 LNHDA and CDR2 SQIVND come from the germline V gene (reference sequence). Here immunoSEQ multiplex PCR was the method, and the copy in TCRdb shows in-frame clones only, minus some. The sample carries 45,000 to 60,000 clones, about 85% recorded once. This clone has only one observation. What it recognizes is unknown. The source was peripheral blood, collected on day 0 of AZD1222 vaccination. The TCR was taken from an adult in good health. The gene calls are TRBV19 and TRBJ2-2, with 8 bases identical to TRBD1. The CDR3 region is CASSDRGTGELFF. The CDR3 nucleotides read TGTGCCAGTAGCGACAGGGGCACCGGGGAGCTGTTTTTT.